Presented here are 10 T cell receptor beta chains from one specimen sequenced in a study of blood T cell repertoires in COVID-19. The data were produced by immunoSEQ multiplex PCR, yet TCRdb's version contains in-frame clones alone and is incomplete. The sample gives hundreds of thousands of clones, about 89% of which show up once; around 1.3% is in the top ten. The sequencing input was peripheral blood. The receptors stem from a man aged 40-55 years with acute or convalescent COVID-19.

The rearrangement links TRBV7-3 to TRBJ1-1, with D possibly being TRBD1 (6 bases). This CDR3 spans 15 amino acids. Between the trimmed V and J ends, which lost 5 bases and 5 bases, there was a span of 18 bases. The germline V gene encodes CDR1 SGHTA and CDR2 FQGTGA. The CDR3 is CASSNPEGVGTEAFF. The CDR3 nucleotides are TGTGCCAGCAGCAACCCTGAGGGGGTCGGAACTGAAGCTTTCTTT.

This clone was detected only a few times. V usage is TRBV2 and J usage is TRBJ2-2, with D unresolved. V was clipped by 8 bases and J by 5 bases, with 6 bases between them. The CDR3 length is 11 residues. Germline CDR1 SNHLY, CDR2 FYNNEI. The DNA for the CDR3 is TGTGCCAGCCAAGAGACCGGGGAGCTGTTTTTT. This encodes CASQETGELFF. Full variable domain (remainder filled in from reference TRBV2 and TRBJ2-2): EPEVTQTPSHQVTQMGQEVILRCVPISNHLYFYWYRQILGQKVEFLVSFYNNEISEKSEIFDDQFSVERPDGSNFTLKIRSTKLEDSAMYFCASQETGELFFGEGSRLTVL.

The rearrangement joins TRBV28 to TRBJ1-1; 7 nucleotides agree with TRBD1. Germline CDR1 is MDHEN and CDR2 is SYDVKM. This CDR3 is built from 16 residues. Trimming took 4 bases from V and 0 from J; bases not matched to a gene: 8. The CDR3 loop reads CASSSRQGRMNTEAFF. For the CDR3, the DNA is TGTGCCAGCAGTTCGAGACAGGGTCGCATGAACACTGAAGCTTTCTTT. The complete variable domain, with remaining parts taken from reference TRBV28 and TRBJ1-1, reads DVKVTQSSRYLVKRTGEKVFLECVQDMDHENMFWYRQDPGLGLRLIYFSYDVKMKEKGDIPEGYSVSREKKERFSLILESASTNQTSMYLCASSSRQGRMNTEAFFGQGTRLTVV.

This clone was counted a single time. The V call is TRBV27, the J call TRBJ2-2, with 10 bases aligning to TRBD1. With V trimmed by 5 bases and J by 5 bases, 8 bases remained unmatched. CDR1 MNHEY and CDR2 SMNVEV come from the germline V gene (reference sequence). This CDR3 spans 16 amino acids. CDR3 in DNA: TGTGCCAGCAGTGCAACGACAGGGGGCGGGACCGGGGAGCTGTTTTTT. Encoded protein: CASSATTGGGTGELFF.

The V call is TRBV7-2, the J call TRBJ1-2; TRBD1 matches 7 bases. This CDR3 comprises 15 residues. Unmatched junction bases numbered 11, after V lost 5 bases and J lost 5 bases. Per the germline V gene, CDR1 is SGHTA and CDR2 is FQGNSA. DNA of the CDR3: TGTGCCAGCAGCCCAAGACAGGGTTTAGGGTATGGCTACACCTTC. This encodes CASSPRQGLGYGYTF.

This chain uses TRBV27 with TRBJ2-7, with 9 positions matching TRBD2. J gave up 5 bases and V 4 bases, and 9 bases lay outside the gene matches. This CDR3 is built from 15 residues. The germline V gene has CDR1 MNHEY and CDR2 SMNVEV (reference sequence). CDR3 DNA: TGTGCCAGCAGTTATGCCGGGACTAGCATCAACGAGCAGTACTTC. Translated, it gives CASSYAGTSINEQYF.

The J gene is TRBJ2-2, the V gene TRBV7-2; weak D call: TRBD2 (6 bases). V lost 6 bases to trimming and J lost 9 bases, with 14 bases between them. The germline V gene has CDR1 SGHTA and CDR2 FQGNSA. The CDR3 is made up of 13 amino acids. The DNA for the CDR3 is TGTGCCAGCAGTGAGGACTATTCGAGGGAGCTGTTTTTT. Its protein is CASSEDYSRELFF.

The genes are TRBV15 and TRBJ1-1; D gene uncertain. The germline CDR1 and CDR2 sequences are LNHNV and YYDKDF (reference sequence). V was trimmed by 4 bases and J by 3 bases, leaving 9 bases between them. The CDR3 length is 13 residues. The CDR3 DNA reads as TGTGCCACCAGCAATCGCGTCGACACTGAAGCTTTCTTT. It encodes CATSNRVDTEAFF.

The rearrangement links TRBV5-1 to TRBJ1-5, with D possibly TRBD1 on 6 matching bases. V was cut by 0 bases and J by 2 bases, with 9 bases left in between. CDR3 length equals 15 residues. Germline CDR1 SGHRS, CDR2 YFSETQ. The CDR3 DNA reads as TGCGCCAGCAGCTTGGCTCCAGGGGGCAATCAGCCCCAGCATTTT. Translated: CASSLAPGGNQPQHF.

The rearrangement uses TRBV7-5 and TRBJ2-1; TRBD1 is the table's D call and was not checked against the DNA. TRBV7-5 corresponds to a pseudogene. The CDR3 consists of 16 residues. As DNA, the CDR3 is TGTGCCAGAAGCTTAGTGAGGGGGCCGATCTACAATGAGCAGTTCTTC. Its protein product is CARSLVRGPIYNEQFF.